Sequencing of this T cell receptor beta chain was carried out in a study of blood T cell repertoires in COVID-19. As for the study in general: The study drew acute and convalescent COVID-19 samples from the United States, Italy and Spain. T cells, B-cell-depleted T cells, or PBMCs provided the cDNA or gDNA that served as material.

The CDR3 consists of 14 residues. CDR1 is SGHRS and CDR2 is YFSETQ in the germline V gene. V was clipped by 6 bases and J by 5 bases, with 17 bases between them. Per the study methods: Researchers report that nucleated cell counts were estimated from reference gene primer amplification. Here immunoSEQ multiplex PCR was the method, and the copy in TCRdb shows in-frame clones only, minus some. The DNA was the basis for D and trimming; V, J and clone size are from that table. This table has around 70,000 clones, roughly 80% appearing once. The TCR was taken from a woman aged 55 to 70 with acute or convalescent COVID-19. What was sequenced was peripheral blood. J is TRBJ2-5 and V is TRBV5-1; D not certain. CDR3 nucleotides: TGCGCCAGCATCCCACTCCCAGGTGGGGAGACCCAGTACTTC. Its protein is CASIPLPGGETQYF.